Listed below are T cell receptor beta chains from one sample, sequenced in a study of shared clonotypes between healthy human individuals. TCRdb's table, derived via immunoSEQ multiplex PCR, lists solely in-frame clones and lacks some. This table holds 650,000 to 800,000 clones, 55% to 75% found once. The specimen was memory CD4+ T cells sorted from blood. Receptors originate from a woman aged 25-40 years in good health. Both conserved end residues are part of each CDR3. Each record gives: J gene, V gene, CDR3 protein.

J gene: TRBJ2-2
V gene: TRBV11-3
CDR3 protein: CASSSGLADTGELFF

J gene: TRBJ1-4
V gene: TRBV19
CDR3 protein: CASMGRATNEKLFF

J gene: TRBJ2-5
V gene: TRBV7-6
CDR3 protein: CASSWGLAGNQETQYF

J gene: TRBJ2-5
V gene: TRBV7-2
CDR3 protein: CASSLGREAQETQYF

J gene: TRBJ2-5
V gene: TRBV29-1
CDR3 protein: CSVQKGTSGSQETQYF

J gene: TRBJ1-1
V gene: TRBV5-1
CDR3 protein: CASSSVRNTEAFF

J gene: TRBJ2-1
V gene: TRBV27
CDR3 protein: CASSSFAGGYNEQFF

J gene: TRBJ1-1
V gene: TRBV27
CDR3 protein: CASRIYQGTTEAFF

J gene: .
V gene: TRBV29-1
CDR3 protein: CSVGDNHGEQYF

J gene: TRBJ2-5
V gene: TRBV29-1
CDR3 protein: CSLQGLGETQYF

J gene: TRBJ1-3
V gene: TRBV23-1
CDR3 protein: CASSHIADSGNTIYF

J gene: TRBJ2-7
V gene: TRBV19
CDR3 protein: CASSSGTGYEQYF

J gene: TRBJ1-2
V gene: TRBV28
CDR3 protein: CASSFLDYGYTF

J gene: TRBJ2-5
V gene: TRBV11-2
CDR3 protein: CASSPERTQYF

J gene: TRBJ2-7
V gene: TRBV18
CDR3 protein: CASSPGENYEQYF

J gene: TRBJ1-3
V gene: TRBV29-1
CDR3 protein: CSALDTSGNTIYF

J gene: TRBJ2-5
V gene: TRBV18
CDR3 protein: CASSRTGETQYF

J gene: TRBJ2-2
V gene: TRBV2
CDR3 protein: CASNLDSANTGELFF

J gene: TRBJ2-3
V gene: TRBV9
CDR3 protein: CASSVGGISTDTQYF

J gene: TRBJ2-1
V gene: TRBV28
CDR3 protein: CASSLELLNEQFF

J gene: TRBJ2-1
V gene: TRBV5-4
CDR3 protein: CASSPAGGLSYNEQFF

J gene: TRBJ2-7
V gene: TRBV18
CDR3 protein: CASSDRGQAGQGIHEQYF

J gene: TRBJ2-1
V gene: TRBV4-2
CDR3 protein: CASSQPGFSPTYEQFF

J gene: TRBJ2-7
V gene: TRBV29-1
CDR3 protein: CSARLGGSYEQYF

J gene: TRBJ2-2
V gene: TRBV6-6
CDR3 protein: CASSRLAGEAGELFF

J gene: TRBJ1-1
V gene: TRBV7-2
CDR3 protein: CASSPRIAAGTEAFF

J gene: TRBJ2-7
V gene: TRBV10-3
CDR3 protein: CAISEQKGGYEQYF

J gene: TRBJ1-5
V gene: TRBV7-9
CDR3 protein: CASSLSWEGSSNQPQHF

J gene: TRBJ2-4
V gene: TRBV25-1
CDR3 protein: CASSERGDRGDIQYF

J gene: TRBJ2-1
V gene: TRBV11-2
CDR3 protein: CASSRYGQGKNEQFF

J gene: TRBJ1-5
V gene: TRBV19
CDR3 protein: CASSNPGSRSYQPQHF

J gene: TRBJ2-2
V gene: TRBV2
CDR3 protein: CASSERNTGELFF

J gene: .
V gene: TRBV27
CDR3 protein: CASSLTRGDEQYF

J gene: TRBJ2-1
V gene: TRBV27
CDR3 protein: CASTAVWGEQFF

J gene: TRBJ2-3
V gene: TRBV19
CDR3 protein: CASSFRSVTDTQYF

J gene: TRBJ2-7
V gene: TRBV18
CDR3 protein: CASSPGRNEQYF

J gene: TRBJ2-7
V gene: TRBV7-8
CDR3 protein: CASSLRFGASEQYF

J gene: TRBJ2-1
V gene: TRBV28
CDR3 protein: CASSSQVKGFYNEQFF

J gene: TRBJ2-1
V gene: TRBV29-1
CDR3 protein: CSVTRTSGDEQFF

J gene: TRBJ1-2
V gene: TRBV5-6
CDR3 protein: CASSSGESYGYTF

J gene: TRBJ1-2
V gene: TRBV29-1
CDR3 protein: CSVEDSDLYGYTF

J gene: TRBJ1-2
V gene: TRBV10-1
CDR3 protein: CASSEGSTGTGYTF

J gene: TRBJ1-5
V gene: TRBV20-1
CDR3 protein: CSAPRDRAQHF

J gene: TRBJ2-7
V gene: TRBV11-3
CDR3 protein: CASSPRDRGNEQYF

J gene: TRBJ1-3
V gene: TRBV7-2
CDR3 protein: CASSPGRLRNTIYF

J gene: TRBJ1-1
V gene: TRBV5-1
CDR3 protein: CASSLGHEGAEAFF